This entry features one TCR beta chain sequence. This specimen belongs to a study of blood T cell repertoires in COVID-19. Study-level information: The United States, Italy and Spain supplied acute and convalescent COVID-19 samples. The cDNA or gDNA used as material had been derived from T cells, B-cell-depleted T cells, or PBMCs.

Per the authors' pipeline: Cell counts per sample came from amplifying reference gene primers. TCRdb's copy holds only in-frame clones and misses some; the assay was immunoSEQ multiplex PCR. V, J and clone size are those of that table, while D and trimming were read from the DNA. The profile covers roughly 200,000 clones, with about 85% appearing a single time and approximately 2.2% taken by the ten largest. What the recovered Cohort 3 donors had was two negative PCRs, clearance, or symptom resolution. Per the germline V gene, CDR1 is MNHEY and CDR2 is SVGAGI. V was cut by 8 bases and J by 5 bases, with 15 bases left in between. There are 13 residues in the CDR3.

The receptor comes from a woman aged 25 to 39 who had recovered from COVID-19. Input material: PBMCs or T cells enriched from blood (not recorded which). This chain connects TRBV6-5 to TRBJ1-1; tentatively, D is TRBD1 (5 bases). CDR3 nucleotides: TGTGCCAGCGAAACGGGGGGTCGTACTGAAGCTTTCTTT. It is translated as CASETGGRTEAFF.